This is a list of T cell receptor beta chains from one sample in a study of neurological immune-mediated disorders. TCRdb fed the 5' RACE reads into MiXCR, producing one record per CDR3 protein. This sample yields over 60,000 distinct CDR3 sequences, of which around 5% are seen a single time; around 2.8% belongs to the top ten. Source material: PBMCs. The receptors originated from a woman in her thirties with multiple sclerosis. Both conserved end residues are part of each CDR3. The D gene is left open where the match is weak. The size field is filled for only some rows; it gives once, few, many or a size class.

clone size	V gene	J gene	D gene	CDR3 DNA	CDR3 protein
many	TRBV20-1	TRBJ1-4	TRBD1	TGCAGTGCCACTGACAGGGTAGCTAATGAAAAACTGTTTTTT	CSATDRVANEKLFF
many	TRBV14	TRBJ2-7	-	TGTGCCAGCAGTCGGAGCGGATCTTTGAGCTACGAGCAGTACTTC	CASSRSGSLSYEQYF
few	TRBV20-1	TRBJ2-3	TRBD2	TGCAGTGCTGGGGCCCGGGGGGGGGGCCGAACAGATACGCAGTATTTT	CSAGARGGGRTDTQYF
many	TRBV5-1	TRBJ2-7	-	TGCGCCAGCAGCTTGGAGGGCCAGCGCTCCTACGAGCAGTACTTC	CASSLEGQRSYEQYF
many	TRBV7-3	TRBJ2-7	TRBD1	TGTGCCAGCAGCTTAGACAGGGGGCCCGGCTACGAGCAGTACTTC	CASSLDRGPGYEQYF
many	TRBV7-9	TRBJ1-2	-	TGTGCCAGCAGCTTAGGAACGGACTATGGCTACACCTTC	CASSLGTDYGYTF
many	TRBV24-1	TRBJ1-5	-	TGTGCCACCAGTGCTTGGGGCAATCAGCCCCAGCATTTT	CATSAWGNQPQHF
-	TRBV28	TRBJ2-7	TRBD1	TGTGCCAGCAGTAGATACCGACAGGGGGCCGGGAGGGAGCAGTACTTC	CASSRYRQGAGREQYF
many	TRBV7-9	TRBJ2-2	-	TGTGCCAGCAGCTTAGCAGGGCAGCTTAGTGGCACCGGGGAGCTGTTTTTT	CASSLAGQLSGTGELFF
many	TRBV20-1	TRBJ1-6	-	TGCAGTGCTTCCGGGCAATCCCACTTT	CSASGQSHF
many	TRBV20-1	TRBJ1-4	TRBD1	TGCAGTGCTAGCGGGACAGTTAATGAAAAACTGTTTTTT	CSASGTVNEKLFF
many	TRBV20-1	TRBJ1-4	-	TGCAGTGCTAGAGTCCCGGCAGGGGATGAAAAACTGTTTTTT	CSARVPAGDEKLFF
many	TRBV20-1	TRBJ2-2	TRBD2	TGCAGTGCCCTAGGACTAGCCAAACCCGGGGAGCTGTTTTTT	CSALGLAKPGELFF
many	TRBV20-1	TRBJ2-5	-	TGCAGTGCTAGAGCGCAGGGTAGGGAGACCCAGTACTTC	CSARAQGRETQYF
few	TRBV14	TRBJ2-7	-	TGTGCCAGCAGCCAAGATCTGCAGGGACGATACGAGCAGTACTTC	CASSQDLQGRYEQYF
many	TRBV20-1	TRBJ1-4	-	TGCAGTGCTAGAGATCTCCAGGGGACGAGCGAAAAACTGTTTTTT	CSARDLQGTSEKLFF
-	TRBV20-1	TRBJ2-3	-	TGCAGTGCTAGAGACTCCGAATGGGAATTCACAGATACGCAGTATTTT	CSARDSEWEFTDTQYF
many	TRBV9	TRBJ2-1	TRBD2	TGTGCCAGCAGCGTAGCGGGGGGGCCATCCTACAATGAGCAGTTCTTC	CASSVAGGPSYNEQFF
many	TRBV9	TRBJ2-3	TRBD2	TGTGCCAGCAGCCAGCGGGGAACCCAGGGCACGCAGTATTTT	CASSQRGTQGTQYF
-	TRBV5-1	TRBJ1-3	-	TGCGCCAGCAGCGTCGCGGGTTCTGGAGCTGGAAACACCATATATTTT	CASSVAGSGAGNTIYF
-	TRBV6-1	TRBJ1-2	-	TGTGCCAGCAGTGAACGCCCAGGGAGCTATGGCTACACCTTC	CASSERPGSYGYTF
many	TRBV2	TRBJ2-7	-	TGTGCCAGCAGAAAGGACAAGGCTAGCTCCTACGAGCAGTACTTC	CASRKDKASSYEQYF
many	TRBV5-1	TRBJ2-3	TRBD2	TGCGCCAGCAGCCCAGGACTAGCGGGGGGCCCCATCACAGATACGCAGTATTTT	CASSPGLAGGPITDTQYF